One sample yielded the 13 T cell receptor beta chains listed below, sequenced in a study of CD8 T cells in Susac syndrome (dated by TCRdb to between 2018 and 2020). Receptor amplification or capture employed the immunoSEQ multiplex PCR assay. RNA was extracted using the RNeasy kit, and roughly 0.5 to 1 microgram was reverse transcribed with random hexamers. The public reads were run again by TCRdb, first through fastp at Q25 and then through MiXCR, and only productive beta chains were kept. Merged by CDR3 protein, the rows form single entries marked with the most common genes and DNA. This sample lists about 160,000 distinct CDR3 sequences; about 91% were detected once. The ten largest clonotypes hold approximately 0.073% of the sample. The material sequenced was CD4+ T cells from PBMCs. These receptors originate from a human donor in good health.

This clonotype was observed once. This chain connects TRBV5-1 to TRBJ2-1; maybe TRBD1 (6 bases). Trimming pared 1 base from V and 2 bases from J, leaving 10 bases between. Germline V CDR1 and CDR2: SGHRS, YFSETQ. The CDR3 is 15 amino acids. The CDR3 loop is CASSLYRAPYNEQFF. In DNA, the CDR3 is TGCGCCAGCAGCTTGTACAGGGCGCCCTACAATGAGCAGTTCTTC.

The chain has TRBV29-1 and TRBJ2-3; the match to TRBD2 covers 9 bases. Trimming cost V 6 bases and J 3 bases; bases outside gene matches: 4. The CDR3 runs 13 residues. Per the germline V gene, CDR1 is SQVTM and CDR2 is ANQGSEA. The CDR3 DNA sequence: TGCAGCGTCATACTAGCGGGTACAGATACGCAGTATTTT. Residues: CSVILAGTDTQYF.

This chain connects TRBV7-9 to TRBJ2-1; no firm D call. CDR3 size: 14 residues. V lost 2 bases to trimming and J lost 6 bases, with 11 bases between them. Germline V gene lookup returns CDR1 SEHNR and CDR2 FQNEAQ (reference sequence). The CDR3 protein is CASSLTAASNEQFF. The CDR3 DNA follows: TGTGCCAGCAGCTTAACAGCCGCTTCCAATGAGCAGTTCTTC.

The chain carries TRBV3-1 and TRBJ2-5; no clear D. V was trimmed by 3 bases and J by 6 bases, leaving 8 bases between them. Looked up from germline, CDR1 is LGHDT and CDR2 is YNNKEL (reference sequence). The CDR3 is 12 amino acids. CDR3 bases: TGTGCCAGCAGCCATTTCGAGAAGACCCAGTACTTC. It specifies CASSHFEKTQYF.

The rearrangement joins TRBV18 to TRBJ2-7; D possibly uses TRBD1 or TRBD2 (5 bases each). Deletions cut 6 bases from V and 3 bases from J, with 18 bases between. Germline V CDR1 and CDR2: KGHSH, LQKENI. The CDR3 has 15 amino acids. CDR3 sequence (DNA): TGTGCCAGCTCCCCCCCCACGGGACGGAACTACGAGCAGTACTTC. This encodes CASSPPTGRNYEQYF.

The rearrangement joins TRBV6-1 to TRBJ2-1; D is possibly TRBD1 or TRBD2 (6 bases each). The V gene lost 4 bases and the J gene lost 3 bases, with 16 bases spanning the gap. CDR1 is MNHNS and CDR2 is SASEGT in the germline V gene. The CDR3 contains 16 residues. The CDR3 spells CASSVNYGGRYNEQFF. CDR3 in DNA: TGTGCCAGCAGTGTCAACTACGGGGGCCGCTACAATGAGCAGTTCTTC.

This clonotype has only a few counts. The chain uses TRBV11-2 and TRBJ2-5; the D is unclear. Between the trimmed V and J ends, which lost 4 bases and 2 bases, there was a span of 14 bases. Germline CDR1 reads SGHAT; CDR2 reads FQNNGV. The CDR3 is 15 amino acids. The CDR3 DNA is TGTGCCAGCAGCTCCCTTTGGACCCCTCAAGAGACCCAGTACTTC. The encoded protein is CASSSLWTPQETQYF.

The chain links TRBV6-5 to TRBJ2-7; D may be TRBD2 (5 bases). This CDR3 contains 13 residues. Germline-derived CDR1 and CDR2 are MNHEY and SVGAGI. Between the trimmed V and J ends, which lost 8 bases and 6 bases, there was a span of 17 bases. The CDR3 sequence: CASRPRGSGEQYF. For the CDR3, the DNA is TGTGCCAGCCGTCCTCGGGGAAGTGGCGAGCAGTACTTC.

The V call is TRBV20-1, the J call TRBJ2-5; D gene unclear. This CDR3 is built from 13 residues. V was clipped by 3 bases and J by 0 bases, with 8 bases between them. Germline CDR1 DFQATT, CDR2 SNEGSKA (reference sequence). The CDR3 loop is CSASGSDQETQYF. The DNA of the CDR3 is TGCAGTGCTAGTGGGTCAGACCAAGAGACCCAGTACTTC.

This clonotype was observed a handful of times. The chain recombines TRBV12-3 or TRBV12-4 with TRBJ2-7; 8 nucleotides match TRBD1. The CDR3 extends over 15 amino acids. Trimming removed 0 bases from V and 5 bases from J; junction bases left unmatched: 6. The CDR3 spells CASSLAGDRNNEQYF. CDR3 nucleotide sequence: TGTGCCAGCAGTTTAGCGGGGGACAGGAACAACGAGCAGTACTTC.

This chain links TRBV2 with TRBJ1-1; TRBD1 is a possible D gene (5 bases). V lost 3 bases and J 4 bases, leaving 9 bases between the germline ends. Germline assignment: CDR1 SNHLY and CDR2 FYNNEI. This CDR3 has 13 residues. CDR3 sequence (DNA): TGTGCCAGCAGTGAGGCGGGGGTCACTGAAGCTTTCTTT. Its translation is CASSEAGVTEAFF. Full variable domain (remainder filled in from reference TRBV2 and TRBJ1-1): EPEVTQTPSHQVTQMGQEVILRCVPISNHLYFYWYRQILGQKVEFLVSFYNNEISEKSEIFDDQFSVERPDGSNFTLKIRSTKLEDSAMYFCASSEAGVTEAFFGQGTRLTVV.

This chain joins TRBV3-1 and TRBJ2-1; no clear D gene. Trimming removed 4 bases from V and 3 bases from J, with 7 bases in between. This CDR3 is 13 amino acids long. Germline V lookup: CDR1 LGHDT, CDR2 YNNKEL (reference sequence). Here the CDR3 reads CASSPALYNEQFF. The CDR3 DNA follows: TGTGCCAGCAGCCCCGCACTCTACAATGAGCAGTTCTTC.

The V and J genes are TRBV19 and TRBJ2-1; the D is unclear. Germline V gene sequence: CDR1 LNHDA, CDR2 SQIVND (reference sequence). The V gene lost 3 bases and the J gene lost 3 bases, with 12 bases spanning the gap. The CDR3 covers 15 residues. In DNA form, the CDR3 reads TGTGCCAGTAGTATTACCGGAGTTCTCTACAATGAGCAGTTCTTC. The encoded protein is CASSITGVLYNEQFF.